This entry lists 22 T cell receptor beta chains sequenced from one sample in a study of T cell responses to AZD1222 COVID-19 vaccine. TCRdb keeps only in-frame clones here, not all; method: immunoSEQ multiplex PCR. The sample consists of 150,000 to 250,000 clones, roughly nine tenths of them appearing once. Material: peripheral blood, obtained 28 days after the second AZD1222 dose. The receptors were gathered from an adult who received the AZD1222 COVID-19 vaccine.

J is TRBJ1-3 and V is TRBV27; 9 bases agree with TRBD1. Germline assignment: CDR1 MNHEY and CDR2 SMNVEV (reference sequence). The V gene end was trimmed by 0 bases and the J gene end by 0 bases; junction bases not matched to a gene: 6. CDR3 length: 18 residues. As DNA, the CDR3 is TGTGCCAGCAGTTTATCGATGACAGGGGGGTACTCTGGAAACACCATATATTTT. Amino acids: CASSLSMTGGYSGNTIYF.

V usage is TRBV18 and J usage is TRBJ2-7; 10 bases are a match to TRBD1. This CDR3 comprises 15 residues. V trimming: 7 bases; J trimming: 5 bases; junction bases outside the gene matches: 11. The germline V gene has CDR1 KGHSH and CDR2 LQKENI. The CDR3 loop is CASCSGQGDQHEQYF. CDR3 nucleotides: TGTGCCAGCTGTTCTGGACAGGGGGACCAACACGAGCAGTACTTC.

The chain is built from TRBV29-1 and TRBJ2-7, with a tentative D call TRBD2 (5 bases). Germline CDR1 SQVTM, CDR2 ANQGSEA. The CDR3 is 13 residues long. The germline V and J ends were trimmed by 3 bases and 3 bases, with 12 bases remaining between them. Here the CDR3 DNA reads TGCAGCGTTGATGATGGAGGAGGCTACGAGCAGTACTTC. Translating gives CSVDDGGGYEQYF.

This chain joins TRBV28 and TRBJ2-7, with a weak D call TRBD2 (6 bases). V lost 6 bases and J 5 bases, leaving 11 bases between the germline ends. The CDR3 has 12 residues. Germline lookup yields CDR1 MDHEN and CDR2 SYDVKM. The CDR3 loop reads CASRLRGHEQYF. In nucleotides, the CDR3 is TGTGCCAGCAGGTTGCGGGGCCACGAGCAGTACTTC.

The CDR3 loop is CASSLGDRPNTEAFF. CDR3 nucleotide sequence: TGTGCCAGCAGCTTAGGAGACAGGCCGAACACTGAAGCTTTCTTT. The chain has TRBV7-9 and TRBJ1-1; weak D call: TRBD1 (6 bases). Germline loops: CDR1 SEHNR, CDR2 FQNEAQ (reference sequence). The CDR3 covers 15 residues. V dropped 1 base and J dropped 1 base, with 10 bases sitting between them.

The chain has TRBV29-1 and TRBJ2-1, with 12 bases identical to TRBD1. The CDR3 totals 18 residues. Germline trimming cut 7 bases from V and 0 bases from J; bases unmatched to any gene: 13. The germline gives CDR1 SQVTM, CDR2 ANQGSEA. The CDR3 spells CSALGTGGVFASYNEQFF. CDR3 coding DNA: TGCAGCGCCCTAGGGACAGGGGGCGTCTTCGCCTCCTACAATGAGCAGTTCTTC.

The chain's CDR3 is CASSREARGAGELFF. For the CDR3, the DNA is TGTGCCAGCAGCCGAGAGGCTCGAGGGGCCGGGGAGCTGTTTTTT. The chain couples TRBV4-2 to TRBJ2-2; D could derive from TRBD1 or TRBD2 (5 bases each). The germline V gene has CDR1 LGHNA and CDR2 YNFKEQ. V was trimmed by 4 bases and J by 6 bases, leaving 15 bases between them. There are 15 residues in the CDR3.

The chain links TRBV4-3 to TRBJ1-2, with D tentatively TRBD1 (5 bases). Germline-derived CDR1 and CDR2 are LGHNA and YSLEER. Deletions cut 0 bases from V and 0 bases from J, with 5 bases between. The CDR3 consists of 14 residues. The CDR3 spells CASSQDRANYGYTF. Here the CDR3 DNA reads TGCGCCAGCAGCCAAGACAGGGCTAACTATGGCTACACCTTC.

The chain links TRBV27 to TRBJ2-1; 9 bases are shared with TRBD2. The germline V gene has CDR1 MNHEY and CDR2 SMNVEV (reference sequence). The CDR3 runs to 17 residues. V lost 2 bases to trimming and J lost 0 bases; unmatched junction nucleotides: 5. The CDR3 nucleotides are TGTGCCAGCAGTTTACATCTAGCGGGAAGCTCCTACAATGAGCAGTTCTTC. Amino acid sequence: CASSLHLAGSSYNEQFF.

This CDR3 is CASSDTGMVQPQHF. CDR3 DNA sequence: TGTGCCAGCAGTGACACGGGGATGGTTCAGCCCCAGCATTTT. This chain joins TRBV5-5 and TRBJ1-5; D not certain. The germline V gene has CDR1 SGHKS and CDR2 YYEKEE (reference sequence). The CDR3 extends over 14 amino acids. V was shortened by 5 bases and J by 6 bases, with 15 bases between the two germline ends.

The rearrangement uses TRBV30 and TRBJ1-1; possible D gene TRBD1, 6 bases. This CDR3 is built from 11 residues. Germline-derived CDR1 and CDR2 are GTSNPN and SVGIG (reference sequence). The V gene lost 3 bases and the J gene lost 7 bases, with 9 bases spanning the gap. The CDR3 reads CAWSGQFEAFF. The CDR3 nucleotides are TGTGCCTGGAGCGGACAGTTTGAAGCTTTCTTT.

The chain carries TRBV2 and TRBJ2-5; no clear D gene. The CDR3 runs to 13 residues. CDR1 and CDR2 (germline): SNHLY, FYNNEI. Trimming removed 8 bases at V and 2 bases at J, with 12 bases between. This CDR3 is CASRRQLQETQYF. The DNA for the CDR3 is TGTGCCAGCCGAAGGCAATTACAAGAGACCCAGTACTTC.

The rearrangement uses TRBV7-9 and TRBJ2-1; perhaps TRBD2 as D (5 bases). The CDR3 length is 15 residues. Germline lookup yields CDR1 SEHNR and CDR2 FQNEAQ (reference sequence). Deletions cut 4 bases from V and 4 bases from J, with 14 bases between. CDR3 protein: CASSSARVYYNEQFF. The CDR3 DNA reads TGTGCCAGCAGCTCAGCGAGGGTGTATTACAATGAGCAGTTCTTC.

The V gene is TRBV9, the J gene TRBJ2-7; the D gene is possibly TRBD1 (6 bases). V was pared by 3 bases and J by 6 bases, with 10 bases between. This CDR3 is built from 12 residues. Germline V gives CDR1 SGDLS, CDR2 YYNGEE. This chain's CDR3 is CASSGTGLEQYF. The CDR3 DNA is TGTGCCAGCAGCGGTACAGGGCTCGAGCAGTACTTC. The whole variable domain, remainder taken from reference TRBV9 and TRBJ2-7, is DSGVTQTPKHLITATGQRVTLRCSPRSGDLSVYWYQQSLDQGLQFLIQYYNGEERAKGNILERFSAQQFPDLHSELNLSSLELGDSALYFCASSGTGLEQYFGPGTRLTVT.

This chain connects TRBV7-6 to TRBJ2-7, with 7 bases identical to TRBD2. With 1 base clipped from V and 0 bases from J, the junction kept 6 bases outside the gene matches. The CDR3 has 16 amino acids. The germline CDR1 and CDR2 sequences are SGHVS and FNYEAQ. The chain's CDR3 is CASSLVGGSNSYEQYF. CDR3 nucleotide sequence: TGTGCCAGCAGCTTAGTCGGCGGGAGTAACTCCTACGAGCAGTACTTC.

The V gene is TRBV6-5, the J gene TRBJ2-1, with TRBD2 matching over 7 bases. Germline CDR1 MNHEY, CDR2 SVGAGI. The CDR3 consists of 15 residues. V was clipped by 10 bases and J by 2 bases; unmatched bases: 11. CDR3 DNA sequence: TGTGCCACCGGTGGGGGGAGCGGGGCCTACAATGAGCAGTTCTTC. This codes for CATGGGSGAYNEQFF.

The chain carries TRBV28 and TRBJ2-3; D is tentatively TRBD1 or TRBD2 (5 bases each). This CDR3 is built from 11 residues. The V end was cut by 10 bases, the J end by 3 bases, with 8 bases between. Looked up from germline, CDR1 is MDHEN and CDR2 is SYDVKM. Here the CDR3 DNA reads TGTGCCACCGAGGGGACAGATACGCAGTATTTT. This encodes CATEGTDTQYF.

V and J are TRBV5-6 and TRBJ2-3, with D perhaps matching TRBD1 or TRBD2 (6 bases each). Germline lookup yields CDR1 SGHDT and CDR2 YYEEEE. The CDR3 is 16 residues long. Trimming stripped 1 base from V and 0 bases from J, with 12 bases between. DNA of the CDR3: TGTGCCAGCAGCTTGAAGACGGGGGCTAGCACAGATACGCAGTATTTT. This translates into CASSLKTGASTDTQYF.

This chain joins TRBV24-1 and TRBJ1-5; no reliable D call. Germline V gene lookup returns CDR1 KGHDR and CDR2 SFDVKD. The CDR3 consists of 16 residues. V shed 2 bases and J shed 6 bases, with 16 bases lying between them. The CDR3 DNA is TGTGCCACCAGTGATTCAACCTGGGAGGGAGCTCAGCCCCAGCATTTT. Its protein product is CATSDSTWEGAQPQHF.

The CDR3 is CSARVGNTIYF. Written as DNA, the CDR3 is TGCAGTGCTAGAGTCGGAAACACCATATATTTT. The V call is TRBV20-1, the J call TRBJ1-3; D gene uncertain. CDR1 is DFQATT, CDR2 SNEGSKA, per germline (reference sequence). This CDR3 region has 11 residues. Trimming cost V 1 base and J 4 bases, with 2 bases left between them.

This sequence joins TRBV5-1 and TRBJ2-3, with TRBD2 as a possible D gene (5 bases). Looked up from germline, CDR1 is SGHRS and CDR2 is YFSETQ. Trimming pared 7 bases from V and 1 base from J, leaving 13 bases between. This CDR3 spans 14 amino acids. In DNA, the CDR3 is TGCGCCAGCGGACGAGGGCGCGGCACAGATACGCAGTATTTT. It yields the protein CASGRGRGTDTQYF.

The chain combines TRBV11-3 with TRBJ2-1; D unresolved. The CDR3 is 12 amino acids. CDR1 SGHNT and CDR2 YENEEA come from the germline V gene. The ends were cut back, 5 bases at V and 9 bases at J, with 11 bases in the middle. The CDR3 nucleotides are TGTGCCAGCAGCGGGCGCGTTACTGAGCAGTTCTTC. Its protein product is CASSGRVTEQFF.